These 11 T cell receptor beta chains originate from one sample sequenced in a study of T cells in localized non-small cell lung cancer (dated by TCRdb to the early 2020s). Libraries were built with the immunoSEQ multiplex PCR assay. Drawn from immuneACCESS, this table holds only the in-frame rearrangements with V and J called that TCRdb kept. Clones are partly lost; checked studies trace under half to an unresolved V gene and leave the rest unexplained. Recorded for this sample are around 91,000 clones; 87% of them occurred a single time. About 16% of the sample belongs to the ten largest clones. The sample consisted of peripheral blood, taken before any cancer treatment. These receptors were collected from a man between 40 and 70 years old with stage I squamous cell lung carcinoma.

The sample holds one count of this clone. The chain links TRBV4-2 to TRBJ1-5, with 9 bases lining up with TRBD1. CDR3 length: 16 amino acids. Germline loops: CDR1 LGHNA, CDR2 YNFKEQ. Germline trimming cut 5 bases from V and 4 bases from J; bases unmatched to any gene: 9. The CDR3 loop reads CASSSRQGTGNQPQHF. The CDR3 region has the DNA TGTGCCAGCAGCTCTCGACAGGGGACAGGGAATCAGCCCCAGCATTTT.

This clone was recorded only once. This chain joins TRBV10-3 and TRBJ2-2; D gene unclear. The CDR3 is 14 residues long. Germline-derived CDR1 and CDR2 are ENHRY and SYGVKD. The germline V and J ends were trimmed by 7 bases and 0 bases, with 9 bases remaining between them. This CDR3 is CAINPDSNTGELFF. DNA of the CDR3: TGTGCCATCAATCCAGACTCGAACACCGGGGAGCTGTTTTTT.

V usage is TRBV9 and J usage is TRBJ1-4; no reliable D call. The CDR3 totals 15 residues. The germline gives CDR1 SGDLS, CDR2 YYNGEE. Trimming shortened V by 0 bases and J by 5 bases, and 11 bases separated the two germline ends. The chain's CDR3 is CASSVGGAVNEKLFF. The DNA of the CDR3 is TGTGCCAGCAGCGTAGGAGGTGCTGTCAATGAAAAACTGTTTTTT. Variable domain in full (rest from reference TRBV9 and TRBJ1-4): DSGVTQTPKHLITATGQRVTLRCSPRSGDLSVYWYQQSLDQGLQFLIQYYNGEERAKGNILERFSAQQFPDLHSELNLSSLELGDSALYFCASSVGGAVNEKLFFGSGTQLSVL.

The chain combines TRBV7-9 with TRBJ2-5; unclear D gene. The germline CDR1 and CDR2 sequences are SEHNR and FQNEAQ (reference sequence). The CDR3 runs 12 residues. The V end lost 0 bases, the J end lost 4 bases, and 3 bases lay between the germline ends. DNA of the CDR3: TGTGCCAGCAGCTTAGCCCTAGAGACCCAGTACTTC. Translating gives CASSLALETQYF.

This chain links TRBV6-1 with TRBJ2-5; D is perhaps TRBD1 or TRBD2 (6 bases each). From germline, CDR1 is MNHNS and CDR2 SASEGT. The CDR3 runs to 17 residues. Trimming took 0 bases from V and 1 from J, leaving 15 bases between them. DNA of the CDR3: TGTGCCAGCAGTGAAGCCTTAAGGGGGGCCTTCCAAGAGACCCAGTACTTC. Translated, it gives CASSEALRGAFQETQYF.

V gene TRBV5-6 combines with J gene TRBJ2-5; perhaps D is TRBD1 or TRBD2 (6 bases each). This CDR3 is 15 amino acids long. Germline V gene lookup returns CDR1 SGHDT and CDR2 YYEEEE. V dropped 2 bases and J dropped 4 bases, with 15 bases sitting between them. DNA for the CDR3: TGTGCCAGCAGCTTACGGGACACGCGGGGAGAGACCCAGTACTTC. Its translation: CASSLRDTRGETQYF.

The CDR3, as DNA: TGCGCCAGCAGCTTGATAGGGGAACCCTACGAGCAGTACTTC. Its translation: CASSLIGEPYEQYF. The rearrangement joins TRBV5-1 to TRBJ2-7; D is perhaps TRBD1 (5 bases). Germline V gene lookup returns CDR1 SGHRS and CDR2 YFSETQ. V was clipped by 1 base and J by 2 bases, with 10 bases between them. This CDR3 spans 14 amino acids.

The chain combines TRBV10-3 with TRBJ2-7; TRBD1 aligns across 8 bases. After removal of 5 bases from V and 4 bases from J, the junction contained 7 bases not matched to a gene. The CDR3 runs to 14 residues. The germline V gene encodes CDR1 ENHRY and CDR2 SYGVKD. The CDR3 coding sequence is TGTGCCATCAGTCCGGGACAGGAGGTGTACGAGCAGTACTTC. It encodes CAISPGQEVYEQYF.

The CDR3 DNA follows: TGCGCCAGCAGCTTGTCCGCGGGGACAGACAATGAGCAGTTCTTC. It encodes CASSLSAGTDNEQFF. This chain joins TRBV5-1 and TRBJ2-1, with D maybe TRBD1 (7 bases). The CDR3 loop spans 15 amino acids. V was cut by 1 base and J by 5 bases, with 13 bases left in between. The V gene's germline CDR1 is SGHRS and CDR2 YFSETQ.

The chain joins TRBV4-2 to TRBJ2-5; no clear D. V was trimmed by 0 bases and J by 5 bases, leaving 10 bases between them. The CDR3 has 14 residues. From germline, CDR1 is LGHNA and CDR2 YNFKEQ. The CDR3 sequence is CASSQDPAGETQYF. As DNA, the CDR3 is TGTGCCAGCAGCCAAGATCCAGCAGGCGAGACCCAGTACTTC.

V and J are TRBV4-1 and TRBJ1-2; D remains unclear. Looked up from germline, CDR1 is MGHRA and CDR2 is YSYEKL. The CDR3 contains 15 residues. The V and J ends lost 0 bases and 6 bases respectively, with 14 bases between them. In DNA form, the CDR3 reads TGCGCCAGCAGCCAAGATCCCAACAGTAATGATGGCTACACCTTC. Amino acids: CASSQDPNSNDGYTF.